This paragraph reports one TCR beta chain. The antigen remains unidentified. This specimen belongs to a study of shared clonotypes between healthy human individuals. Study conclusions and caveats: Sequencing depth was expected to influence donor clonotype sharing.

Only in-frame clones appear in the TCRdb table, and some are missing; sequencing was by immunoSEQ multiplex PCR. The sample lists roughly 2,500,000 clones; approximately 93% were seen once. Germline V lookup: CDR1 SGHRS, CDR2 YFSETQ. V lost 0 bases, J lost 0 bases, and 9 bases lay in between. This CDR3 has 16 residues. This chain uses TRBV5-1 with TRBJ1-4; D is undetermined. The clonotype comes from a man younger than 35 in good health. Some clones in this sample may be carry-over from other donors' samples. Sequencing was performed on naive CD4+ T cells from PBMCs. Subset described: CD45RA+ positively selected. This CDR3 is CASSLVLRATNEKLFF. CDR3 nucleotides: TGCGCCAGCAGCTTGGTTTTGAGGGCAACTAATGAAAAACTGTTTTTT.